This T cell receptor beta chain was obtained from a study of beta chain features in type 1 diabetes. Study-wide context: Analysis included under 120,000,000 sorted cells drawn from all samples. Study-level results: Across patients, naive, central memory and Treg TCRB repertoires exhibited apparently greater similarity than was observed across healthy donors.

The investigators reverse transcribed all of the isolated RNA, so they sequenced expressed TCRB transcripts. This table comes from immunoSEQ multiplex PCR, and its TCRdb copy is limited to in-frame clones, with some not included. The sample lists under 950,000 clones, 15% to 20% occurring once. On this clone itself: Its antigen is not known.

Germline CDR1 SEHNR, CDR2 FQNEAQ (reference sequence). This CDR3 comprises 14 residues. Unmatched junction bases numbered 1, after V lost 1 base and J lost 4 bases. This receptor was obtained from a woman under 30 in good health. Source material: naive CD4+ T cells from blood. J is TRBJ2-1 and V is TRBV7-9, with 7 nucleotides matching TRBD1. The CDR3 region is CASSLVGQYNEQFF. CDR3 bases: TGTGCCAGCAGCTTAGTGGGACAGTACAATGAGCAGTTCTTC.